This T cell receptor (beta chain) was obtained from a study of blood T cell repertoires in COVID-19. Here immunoSEQ multiplex PCR was the method, and the copy in TCRdb shows in-frame clones only, minus some. The table records about 190,000 clones, 88% of them present only once. This CDR3 has 15 amino acids. The ends were cut back, 9 bases at V and 1 base at J, with 18 bases in the middle. Germline V CDR1 and CDR2: MNHEY, SMNVEV (reference sequence). This chain connects TRBV27 to TRBJ1-2, with a possible D match to TRBD1 (6 bases). The sample comprised peripheral blood. The clonotype originates from a human donor in a cohort sampled during active COVID-19. This CDR3 is CARQSPGDLNYGYTF. The CDR3 DNA is TGTGCCAGACAGTCCCCAGGGGACCTTAACTATGGCTACACCTTC.